This TCR beta chain was recovered during a study of cytomegalovirus exposure and HLA in healthy donors. About the research overall: In a previous analysis, nearly 120 million unique TCR beta sequences were found from 150 million to 200 million T cells. From HLA-typed donors, an early data release held roughly 89 million unique TCRs.

Of note for this clone: The antigen is undetermined.

General study results and limits: Cytomegalovirus association was assigned to about 180 TCR beta chains. About 87% or about 30% of the time was how often most TCR beta V segments were productive, according to an earlier analysis.

PCR primers comprised 60 Vbeta and 13 Jbeta primers. Profiling relied on immunoSEQ multiplex PCR, and the TCRdb table lists in-frame clones only, not all of them. The data show about 140,000 clones, with around 80% seen just once and under 2.5% held by the top ten. The sequence came from a man aged 25 to 40 in good health and CMV-seronegative. Material: PBMCs.

CDR3 amino acids: CASSPQQNTEAFF. The CDR3 coding sequence is TGTGCCAGCTCACCACAGCAGAACACTGAAGCTTTCTTT. This rearrangement joins TRBV18 to TRBJ1-1; unclear D gene. Germline CDR1 reads KGHSH; CDR2 reads LQKENI. This CDR3 is 13 amino acids long. Trimming stripped 1 base from V and 1 base from J, with 4 bases between.